The subject of this entry is one T cell receptor beta chain. Its target is not known. Sequence at one end of the junction differs from germline and may be a read error. Germline V gene lookup returns CDR1 SEHNR and CDR2 FQNEAQ (reference sequence). The CDR3 runs 15 residues. The data were taken from a study of T cell repertoires in ileal Crohn's disease. Overall study context: All patients had surgery for stricturing (about 60%) or penetrating (around 40%) disease. The M6 sample came from neoterminal ileum during colonoscopy after surgery. Study-wide points: Clonal expansions were more frequent in active smokers than non-smokers at surgery.

The time point: neoterminal ileum biopsy at postoperative endoscopy, about 6 months after surgery. The repertoire was sequenced with immunoSEQ multiplex PCR; TCRdb's copy has only in-frame clones and lacks some. The table includes tens of thousands of clones, around 90% detected once. Sequencing was performed on ileal tissue. V and J are TRBV7-9 and TRBJ2-3; 7 nucleotides agree with TRBD2. This receptor was obtained from an adult with Crohn's disease. The CDR3 sequence is CASRLGSSGRDTQYF. In nucleotides, the CDR3 is TGTGCCAGCAGGTTAGGGTCTAGCGGCCGAGATACGCAGTATTTT. The full variable domain, in which reference TRBV7-9 and TRBJ2-3 provide the parts outside the CDR3, is DTGVSQNPRHKITKRGQNVTFRCDPISEHNRLYWYRQTLGQGPEFLTYFQNEAQLEKSRLLSDRFSAERPKGSFSTLEIQRTEQGDSAMYLCASRLGSSGRDTQYFGPGTRLTVL.